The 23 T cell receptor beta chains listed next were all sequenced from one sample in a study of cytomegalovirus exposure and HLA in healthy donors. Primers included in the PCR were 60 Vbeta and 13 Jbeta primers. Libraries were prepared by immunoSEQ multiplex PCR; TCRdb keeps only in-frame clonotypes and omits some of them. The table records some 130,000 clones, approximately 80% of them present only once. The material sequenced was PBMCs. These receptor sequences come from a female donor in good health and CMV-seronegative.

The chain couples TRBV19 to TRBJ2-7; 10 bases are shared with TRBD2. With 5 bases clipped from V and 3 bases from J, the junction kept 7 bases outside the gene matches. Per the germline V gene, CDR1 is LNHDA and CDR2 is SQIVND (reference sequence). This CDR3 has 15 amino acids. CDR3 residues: CASSPRTSGFYEQYF. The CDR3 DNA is TGTGCCAGTAGTCCCCGGACTAGCGGATTCTACGAGCAGTACTTC.

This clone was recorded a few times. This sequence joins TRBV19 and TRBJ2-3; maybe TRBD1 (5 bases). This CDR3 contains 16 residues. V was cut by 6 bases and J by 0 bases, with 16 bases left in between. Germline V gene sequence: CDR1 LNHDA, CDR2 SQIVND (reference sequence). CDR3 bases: TGTGCCAGTAGACCCTCCAGGGTTGGGAGCACAGATACGCAGTATTTT. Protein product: CASRPSRVGSTDTQYF.

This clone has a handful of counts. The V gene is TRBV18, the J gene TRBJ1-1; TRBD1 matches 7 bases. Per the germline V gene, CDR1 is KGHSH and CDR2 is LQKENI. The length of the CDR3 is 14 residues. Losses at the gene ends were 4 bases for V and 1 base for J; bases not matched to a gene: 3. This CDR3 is CASSLQGGNTEAFF. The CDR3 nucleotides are TGTGCCAGCTCACTTCAGGGGGGGAACACTGAAGCTTTCTTT.

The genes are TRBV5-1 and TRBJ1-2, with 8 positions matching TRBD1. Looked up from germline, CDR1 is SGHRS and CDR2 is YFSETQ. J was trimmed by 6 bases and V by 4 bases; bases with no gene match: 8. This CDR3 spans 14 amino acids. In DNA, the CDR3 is TGCGCCAGCAGCCTTACCAACAGGGGGGATGGCTACACCTTC. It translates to CASSLTNRGDGYTF.

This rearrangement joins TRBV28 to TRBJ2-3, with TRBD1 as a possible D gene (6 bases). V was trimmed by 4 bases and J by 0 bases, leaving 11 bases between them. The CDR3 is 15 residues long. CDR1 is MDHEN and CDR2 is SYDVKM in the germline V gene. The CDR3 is CASSSNRASTDTQYF. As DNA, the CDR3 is TGTGCCAGCAGTTCGAACAGGGCTAGCACAGATACGCAGTATTTT.

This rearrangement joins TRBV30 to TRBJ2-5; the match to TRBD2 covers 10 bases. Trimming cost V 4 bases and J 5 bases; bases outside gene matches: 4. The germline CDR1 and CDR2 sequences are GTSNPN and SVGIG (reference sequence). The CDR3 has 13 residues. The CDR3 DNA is TGTGCCTGGATAGGGACTAGCGACGAGACCCAGTACTTC. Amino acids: CAWIGTSDETQYF.

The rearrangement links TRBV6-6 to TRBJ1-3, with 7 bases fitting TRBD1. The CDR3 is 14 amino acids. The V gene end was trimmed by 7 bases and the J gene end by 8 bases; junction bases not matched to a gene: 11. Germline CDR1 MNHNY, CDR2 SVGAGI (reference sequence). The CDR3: CASKDRVQTDTIYF. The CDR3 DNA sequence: TGTGCCAGCAAAGACAGGGTTCAAACGGACACCATATATTTT.

CDR3 in DNA: TGTGCCAGCAGCCAAACAGGAACCCCTAATGAAAAACTGTTTTTT. Amino acids: CASSQTGTPNEKLFF. The chain recombines TRBV7-3 with TRBJ1-4, with D possibly being TRBD1 (5 bases). CDR3 length: 15 amino acids. Germline V gene sequence: CDR1 SGHTA, CDR2 FQGTGA. Trimming removed 5 bases from V and 3 bases from J, with 13 bases in between.

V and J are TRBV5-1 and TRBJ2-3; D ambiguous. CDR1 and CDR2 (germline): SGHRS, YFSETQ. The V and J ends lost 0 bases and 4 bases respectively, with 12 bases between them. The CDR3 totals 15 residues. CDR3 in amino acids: CASSLGGVFADTQYF. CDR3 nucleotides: TGCGCCAGCAGCTTGGGAGGAGTTTTTGCAGATACGCAGTATTTT.

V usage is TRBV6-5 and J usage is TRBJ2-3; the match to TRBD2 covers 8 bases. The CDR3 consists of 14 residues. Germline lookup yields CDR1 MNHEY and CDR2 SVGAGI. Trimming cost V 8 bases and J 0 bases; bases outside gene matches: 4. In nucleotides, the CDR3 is TGTGCCAGCGCGGCTAGCGGGAGCACAGATACGCAGTATTTT. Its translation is CASAASGSTDTQYF.

CDR3 sequence reads: CAWSSAAGGPSEQFF. Here the CDR3 DNA reads TGTGCCTGGAGTTCAGCAGCGGGAGGGCCTAGTGAGCAGTTCTTC. The chain couples TRBV30 to TRBJ2-1; 10 nucleotides match TRBD2. CDR3 size: 15 residues. Per germline, CDR1 GTSNPN and CDR2 SVGIG (reference sequence). Unmatched junction bases numbered 10, after V lost 2 bases and J lost 9 bases. Together with reference TRBV30 and TRBJ2-1, the CDR3 gives the full variable domain: SQTIHQWPATLVQPVGSPLSLECTVEGTSNPNLYWYRQAAGRGLQLLFYSVGIGQISSEVPQNLSASRPQDRQFILSSKKLLLSDSGFYLCAWSSAAGGPSEQFFGPGTRLTVL.

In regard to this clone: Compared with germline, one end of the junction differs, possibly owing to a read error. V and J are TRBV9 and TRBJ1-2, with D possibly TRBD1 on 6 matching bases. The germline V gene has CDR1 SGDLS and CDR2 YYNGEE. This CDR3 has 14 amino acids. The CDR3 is CASSVDPEGGGLAF. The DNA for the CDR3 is TGTGCCAGCAGCGTAGATCCCGAGGGGGGGGGACTCGCCTTC. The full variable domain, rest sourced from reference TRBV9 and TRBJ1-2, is DSGVTQTPKHLITATGQRVTLRCSPRSGDLSVYWYQQSLDQGLQFLIQYYNGEERAKGNILERFSAQQFPDLHSELNLSSLELGDSALYFCASSVDPEGGGLAFGSGTRLTVV.

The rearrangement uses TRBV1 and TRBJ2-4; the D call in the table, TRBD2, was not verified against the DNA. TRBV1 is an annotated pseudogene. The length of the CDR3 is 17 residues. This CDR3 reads CTSSQVQREGEGNIQYF. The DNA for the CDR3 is TGCACCAGCAGCCAAGTTCAGCGGGAGGGCGAAGGAAACATTCAGTACTTC.

In DNA, the CDR3 is TGTGCCAGCTCACCCCTCACAGGGGATGGCTACACCTTC. Its translation: CASSPLTGDGYTF. The chain has TRBV18 and TRBJ1-2, with 7 bases fitting TRBD1. CDR3 size: 13 residues. The V gene's germline CDR1 is KGHSH and CDR2 LQKENI. V was pared by 3 bases and J by 6 bases, with 4 bases of the junction left unmatched.

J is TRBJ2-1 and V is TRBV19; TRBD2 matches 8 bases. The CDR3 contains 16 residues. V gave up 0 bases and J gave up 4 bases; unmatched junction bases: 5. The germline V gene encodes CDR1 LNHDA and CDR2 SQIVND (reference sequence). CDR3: CASSIDARGGYNEQFF. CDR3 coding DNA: TGTGCCAGTAGTATAGATGCCCGGGGGGGTTACAATGAGCAGTTCTTC. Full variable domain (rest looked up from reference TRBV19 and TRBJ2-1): DGGITQSPKYLFRKEGQNVTLSCEQNLNHDAMYWYRQDPGQGLRLIYYSQIVNDFQKGDIAEGYSVSREKKESFPLTVTSAQKNPTAFYLCASSIDARGGYNEQFFGPGTRLTVL.

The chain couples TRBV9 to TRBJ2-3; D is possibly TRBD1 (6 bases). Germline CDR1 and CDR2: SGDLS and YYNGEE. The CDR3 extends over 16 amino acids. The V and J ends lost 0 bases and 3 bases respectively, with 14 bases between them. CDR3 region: CASSVATGYGTDTQYF. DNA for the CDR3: TGTGCCAGCAGCGTAGCCACAGGGTACGGGACAGATACGCAGTATTTT.

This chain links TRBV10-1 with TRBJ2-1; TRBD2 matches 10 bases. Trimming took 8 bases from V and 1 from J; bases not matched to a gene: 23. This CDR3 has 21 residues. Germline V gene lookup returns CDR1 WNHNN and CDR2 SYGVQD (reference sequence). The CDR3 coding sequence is TGCGCCAGCGGTAACCGGTGGGAAGCGGGAGGGCCCATGAGGTCCTACAATGAGCAGTTCTTC. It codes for CASGNRWEAGGPMRSYNEQFF.

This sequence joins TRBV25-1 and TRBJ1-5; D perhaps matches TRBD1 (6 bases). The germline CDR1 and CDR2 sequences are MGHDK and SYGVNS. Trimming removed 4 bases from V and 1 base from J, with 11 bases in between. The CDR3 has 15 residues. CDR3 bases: TGTGCCAGCAGTGCCGGACAGAGGAGCAATCAGCCCCAGCATTTT. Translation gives CASSAGQRSNQPQHF.

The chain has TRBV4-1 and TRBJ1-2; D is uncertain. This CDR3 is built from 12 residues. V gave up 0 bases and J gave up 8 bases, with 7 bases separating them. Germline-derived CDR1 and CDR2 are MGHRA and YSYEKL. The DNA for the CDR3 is TGCGCCAGCAGCCAAGAACTAGGGGGCTACACCTTC. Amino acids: CASSQELGGYTF.

This CDR3 is CASSQSGQGHHSYEQYF. CDR3 nucleotides: TGCGCCAGCAGCCAATCTGGACAGGGCCACCATTCCTACGAGCAGTACTTC. The V gene is TRBV4-3, the J gene TRBJ2-7; TRBD1 matches at 8 bases. The V gene end was trimmed by 2 bases and the J gene end by 1 base; junction bases not matched to a gene: 10. The CDR3 length is 17 residues. Looked up from germline, CDR1 is LGHNA and CDR2 is YSLEER.

The CDR3 DNA reads TGCAGCGTGGGGGTAGCGGGAGGGGCAGATACGCAGTATTTT. Translating gives CSVGVAGGADTQYF. J is TRBJ2-3 and V is TRBV29-1; TRBD2 matches 11 bases. Losses at the gene ends were 6 bases for V and 4 bases for J; bases not matched to a gene: 6. Germline V gene data show CDR1 as SQVTM and CDR2 as ANQGSEA. The CDR3 consists of 14 residues.

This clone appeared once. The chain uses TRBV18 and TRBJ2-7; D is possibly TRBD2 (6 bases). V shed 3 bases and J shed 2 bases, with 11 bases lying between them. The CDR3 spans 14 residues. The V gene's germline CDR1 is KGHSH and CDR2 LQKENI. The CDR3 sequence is CASSPERVTYEQYF. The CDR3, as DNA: TGTGCCAGCTCACCCGAGCGGGTAACCTACGAGCAGTACTTC.

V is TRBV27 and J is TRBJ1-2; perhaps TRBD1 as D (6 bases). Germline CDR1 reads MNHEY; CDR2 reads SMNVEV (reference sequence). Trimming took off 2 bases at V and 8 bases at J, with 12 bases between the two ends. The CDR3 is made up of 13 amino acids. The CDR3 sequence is CASSLTGREGYTF. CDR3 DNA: TGTGCCAGCAGTTTAACAGGGAGGGAAGGCTACACCTTC.